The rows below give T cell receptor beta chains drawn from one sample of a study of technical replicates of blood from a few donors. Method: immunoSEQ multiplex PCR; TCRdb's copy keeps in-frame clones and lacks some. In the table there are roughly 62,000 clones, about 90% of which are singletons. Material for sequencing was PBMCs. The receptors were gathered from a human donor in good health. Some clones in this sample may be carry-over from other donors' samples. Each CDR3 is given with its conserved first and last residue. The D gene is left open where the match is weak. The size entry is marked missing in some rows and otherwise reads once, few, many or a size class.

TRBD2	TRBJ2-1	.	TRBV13	TGTGCCAGCAGCCCAGGGACTAGCGGGACCCCAGGTGAGCAGTTCTTC	CASSPGTSGTPGEQFF
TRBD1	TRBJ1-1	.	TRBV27	TGTGCCAGCAGTTTGACAGGGTCCTTAGTTTACAATGAAGCTTTCTTT	CASSLTGSLVYNEAFF
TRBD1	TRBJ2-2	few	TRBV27	TGTGCCAGCAGTTTATACGGACAGGGGGCGAACACCGGGGAGCTGTTTTTT	CASSLYGQGANTGELFF
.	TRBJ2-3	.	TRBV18	TGTGCCAGCTCACCAGGAGGGGGCGATGCAGATACGCAGTATTTT	CASSPGGGDADTQYF
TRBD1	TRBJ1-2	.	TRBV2	TGTGCCAGCAGTGGACAGGGGTCCTATGGCTACACCTTC	CASSGQGSYGYTF
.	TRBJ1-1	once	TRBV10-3	TGTGCCATCAGTGAGTCTCTCACTGAAGCTTTCTTT	CAISESLTEAFF
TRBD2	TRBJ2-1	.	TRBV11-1	TGTGCCAGCAGCCCCGGGGGGACTGAGCAGTTCTTC	CASSPGGTEQFF
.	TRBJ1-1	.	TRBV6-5	TGTGCCAGCAGTTACTCGACTCGCGGGTCGGACACTGAAGCTTTCTTT	CASSYSTRGSDTEAFF
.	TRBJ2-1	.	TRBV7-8	TGTGCCAGCAGCTCTGGCCGGCAGGGCGACAATGAGCAGTTCTTC	CASSSGRQGDNEQFF
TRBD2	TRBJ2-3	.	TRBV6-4	TGTGCCAGCAGTGACTCGGGACTAGCCAGCACAGATACGCAGTATTTT	CASSDSGLASTDTQYF
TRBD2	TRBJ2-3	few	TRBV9	TGTGCCAGCTCCCACGGGGGGGCTAGCGGCACAGATACGCAGTATTTT	CASSHGGASGTDTQYF
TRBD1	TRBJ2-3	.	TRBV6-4	TGTGCCAGCAGACTGACAGGGTTGGCAGATACGCAGTATTTT	CASRLTGLADTQYF
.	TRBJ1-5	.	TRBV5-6	TGTGCCAGCAGCTTGGGTAGGAGGGAAGCGTTAAGGCAGCCCCAGCATTTT	CASSLGRREALRQPQHF
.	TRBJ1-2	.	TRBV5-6	TGTGCCAGCAGCTTGGTGGGGGCCTACACCTTC	CASSLVGAYTF
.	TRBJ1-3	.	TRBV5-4	TGTGCCAGCAGCACCGGGTACTCTGGAAACACCATATATTTT	CASSTGYSGNTIYF
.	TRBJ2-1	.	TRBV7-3	TGTGCCAGCAGCGGCCGACTGAGCTCCTACAATGAGCAGTTCTTC	CASSGRLSSYNEQFF
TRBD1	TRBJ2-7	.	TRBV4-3	TGCGCCAGCAGCCCCCGACTGACAGGGGACTACGAGCAGTACTTC	CASSPRLTGDYEQYF
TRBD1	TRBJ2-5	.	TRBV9	TGTGCCAGCAGCGTGACAGGGGGCGAAGAGACCCAGTACTTC	CASSVTGGEETQYF
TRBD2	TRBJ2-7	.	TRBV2	TGTGCCAGCAGGACTAGCGGTAGCTCCTACGAGCAGTACTTC	CASRTSGSSYEQYF
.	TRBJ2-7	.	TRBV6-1	TGTGCCAGCAGTGAAGAAGGGGGGGGGCCTTACGAGCAGTACTTC	CASSEEGGGPYEQYF
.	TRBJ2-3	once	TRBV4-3	TGCGCCAGCAGCCAAGTGTTTGGGGCCATGGGGACAGATACGCAGTATTTT	CASSQVFGAMGTDTQYF
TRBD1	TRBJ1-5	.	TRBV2	TGTGCCAGCAGCGGGACAGGGGGCCTTCAGCCCCAGCATTTT	CASSGTGGLQPQHF
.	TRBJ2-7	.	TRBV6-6	TGTGCCAGCAGCCAATCCTACGAGCAGTACTTC	CASSQSYEQYF
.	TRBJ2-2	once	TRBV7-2	TGTGCCAGCAGCTGGACCGGGGTCGGGGAGCTGTTTTTT	CASSWTGVGELFF
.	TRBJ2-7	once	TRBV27	TGTGCCAGCAGTTTAGGTCAGACCTACGAGCAGTACTTC	CASSLGQTYEQYF
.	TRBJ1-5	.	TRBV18	TGTGCCAGCTCACCAGGAGGGGCCGGCAATCAGCCCCAGCATTTT	CASSPGGAGNQPQHF
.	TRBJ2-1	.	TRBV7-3	TGTGCCAGCAGCCCATCTAGCGCGCTGGCTGAGCAGTTCTTC	CASSPSSALAEQFF
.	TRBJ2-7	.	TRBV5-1	TGCGCCAGCAGCTTGGTTACGGAGGAGCAGTACTTC	CASSLVTEEQYF
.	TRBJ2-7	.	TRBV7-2	TGTGCCAGCAGATCCGGTGGGATGGGGCCCTACGAGCAGTACTTC	CASRSGGMGPYEQYF
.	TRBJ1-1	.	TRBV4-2	TGTGCCAGCAGCCAAAAGGGAGGGGTAGGGTCTCTGAACACTGAAGCTTTCTTT	CASSQKGGVGSLNTEAFF
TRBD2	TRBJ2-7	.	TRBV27	TGTGCCAGCAGTCAAGCCGGGATGTGGGGACTGGCGGGAGCCTACGAGCAGTACTTC	CASSQAGMWGLAGAYEQYF
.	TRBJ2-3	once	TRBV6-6	TGTGCCAGCAAAACTCACGGGAGCACAGATACGCAGTATTTT	CASKTHGSTDTQYF
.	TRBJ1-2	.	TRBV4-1	TGCGCCAGCAGCCAAGATATTTTATCCAGACCTCTTACGGGAGGCTACACCTTC	CASSQDILSRPLTGGYTF
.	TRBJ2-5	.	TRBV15	TGTGCCACCAGCAGAGATTCTAAAGAGACCCAGTACTTC	CATSRDSKETQYF
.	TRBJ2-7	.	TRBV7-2	TGTGCCAGCAGCTTAGAGCTAGCGTACGAGCAGTACTTC	CASSLELAYEQYF
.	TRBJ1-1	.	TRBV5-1	TGCGCCAGCAGCTTGGAAATTGAGCGCGAAACTTTCTTT	CASSLEIERETFF
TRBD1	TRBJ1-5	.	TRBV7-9	TGTGCCAGCAGTTTCGGGACAGGGGTCAATCAGCCCCAGCATTTT	CASSFGTGVNQPQHF
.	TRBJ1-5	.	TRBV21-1	TGTGCCAGCAGAGCAAACCACAGGGATCAGCCCCAGCATTTT	CASRANHRDQPQHF
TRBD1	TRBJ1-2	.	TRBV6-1	TGTGCCAGCAGTGAGGCAGGGGGATTCTATGGCTACACCTTC	CASSEAGGFYGYTF
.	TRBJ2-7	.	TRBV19	TGTGCCAGTAGTATTACGGTCACGAGCTCCTACGAGCAGTACTTC	CASSITVTSSYEQYF
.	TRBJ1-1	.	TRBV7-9	TGTGCCAGCAGCTTATCGTTAACAGGGTCGGCTGAAGCTTTCTTT	CASSLSLTGSAEAFF
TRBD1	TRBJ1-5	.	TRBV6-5	TGTGCCAGCAAGAAGGGGGACAGGGGGGAACAGCCCCAGCATTTT	CASKKGDRGEQPQHF
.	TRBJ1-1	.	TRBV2	TGTGCCAGCAGTGAAGCAGGAGGGAGGACTGAAGCTTTCTTT	CASSEAGGRTEAFF
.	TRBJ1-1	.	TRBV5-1	TGCGCCAGCAGCGCGGGCGAGGGGGTAACTACTGAAGCTTTCTTT	CASSAGEGVTTEAFF
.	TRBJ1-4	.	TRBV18	TGTGCCAGCTCACCAGGCAGGGGAGAGGGTGAAAAACTGTTTTTT	CASSPGRGEGEKLFF
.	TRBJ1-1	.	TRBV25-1	TGTGCCAGCAGTGAATATCCCTCTGAAGCTTTCTTT	CASSEYPSEAFF
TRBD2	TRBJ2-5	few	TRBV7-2	TGTGCCAGCAGAGGGACTAGCATGGAGACCCAGTACTTC	CASRGTSMETQYF
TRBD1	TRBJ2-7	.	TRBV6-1	TGTGCCAGCAGTGAACACAGGGGGTCCTACGAGCAGTACTTC	CASSEHRGSYEQYF
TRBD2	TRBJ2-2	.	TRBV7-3	TGTGCCAGCAGCCCCGTCTCTAGCGGTTCGAACACCGGGGAGCTGTTTTTT	CASSPVSSGSNTGELFF
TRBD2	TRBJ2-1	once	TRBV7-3	TGTGCCAGCAGCTTGGGACTAGCGGGAGATGAGCAGTTCTTC	CASSLGLAGDEQFF
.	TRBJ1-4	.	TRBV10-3	TGTGCCATCAGTGATGGGCAAGCTAATGAAAAACTGTTTTTT	CAISDGQANEKLFF
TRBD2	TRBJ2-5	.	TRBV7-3	TGTGCCAGCAGCACGGGACTAGCGAGAGAAGAGACCCAGTACTTC	CASSTGLAREETQYF
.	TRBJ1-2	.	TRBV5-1	TGCGCCAGCAGCGCGACACCCGGGAGCGGGGCTGGCTACACCTTC	CASSATPGSGAGYTF
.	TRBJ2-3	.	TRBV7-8	TGTGCCAGCAGCGTGTTTATCACAGATACGCAGTATTTT	CASSVFITDTQYF